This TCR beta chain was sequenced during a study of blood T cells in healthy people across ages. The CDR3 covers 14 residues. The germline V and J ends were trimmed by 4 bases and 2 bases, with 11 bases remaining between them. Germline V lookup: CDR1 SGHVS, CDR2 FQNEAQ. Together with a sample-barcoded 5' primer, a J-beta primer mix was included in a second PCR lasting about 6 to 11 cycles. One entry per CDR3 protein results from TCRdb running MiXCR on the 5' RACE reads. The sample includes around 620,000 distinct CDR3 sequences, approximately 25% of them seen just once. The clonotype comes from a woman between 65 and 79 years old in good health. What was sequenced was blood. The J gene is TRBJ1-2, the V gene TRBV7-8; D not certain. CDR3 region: CASSSLGENYGYTF. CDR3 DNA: TGTGCCAGCAGCTCCCTCGGGGAAAACTATGGCTACACCTTC.